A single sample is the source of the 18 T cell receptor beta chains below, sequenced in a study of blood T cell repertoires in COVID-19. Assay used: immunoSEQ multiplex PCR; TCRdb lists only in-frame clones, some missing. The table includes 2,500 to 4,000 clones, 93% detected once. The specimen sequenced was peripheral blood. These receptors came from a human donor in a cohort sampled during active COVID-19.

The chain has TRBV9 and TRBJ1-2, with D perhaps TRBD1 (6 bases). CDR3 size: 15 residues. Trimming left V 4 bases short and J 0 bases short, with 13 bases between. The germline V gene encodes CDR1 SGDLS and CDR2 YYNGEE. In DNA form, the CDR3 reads TGTGCCAGCAGCCCTGAGGGGGTCCCTAACTATGGCTACACCTTC. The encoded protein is CASSPEGVPNYGYTF.

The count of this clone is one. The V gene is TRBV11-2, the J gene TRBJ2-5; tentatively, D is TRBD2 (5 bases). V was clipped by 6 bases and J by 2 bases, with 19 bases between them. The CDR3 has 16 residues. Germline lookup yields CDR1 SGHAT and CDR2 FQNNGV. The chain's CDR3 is CASSGNGFGVQETQYF. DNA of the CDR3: TGTGCCAGCAGTGGGAATGGGTTCGGGGTTCAAGAGACCCAGTACTTC.

CDR3 nucleotides: TGTGCCAGCAGTTCCGACAGCTATTGGTCTGAAGCTTTCTTT. This sequence encodes CASSSDSYWSEAFF. The rearrangement joins TRBV6-5 to TRBJ1-1; D possibly corresponds to TRBD1 (5 bases). Trimming stripped 4 bases from V and 6 bases from J, with 15 bases between. The V gene's germline CDR1 is MNHEY and CDR2 SVGAGI. The CDR3 has 14 amino acids.

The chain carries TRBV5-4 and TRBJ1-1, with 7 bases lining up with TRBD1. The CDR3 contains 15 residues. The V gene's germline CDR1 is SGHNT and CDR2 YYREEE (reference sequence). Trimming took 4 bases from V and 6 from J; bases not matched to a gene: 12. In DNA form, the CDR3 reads TGTGCCAGCAGCCACCCCGACAGGGAATTCTCTGAAGCTTTCTTT. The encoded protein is CASSHPDREFSEAFF.

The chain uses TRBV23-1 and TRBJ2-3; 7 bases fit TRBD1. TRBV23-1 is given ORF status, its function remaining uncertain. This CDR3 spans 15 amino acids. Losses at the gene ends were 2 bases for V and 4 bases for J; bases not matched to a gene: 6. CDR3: CASSQTGTAPDTQYF. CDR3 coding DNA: TGCGCCAGCAGTCAAACCGGGACAGCGCCAGATACGCAGTATTTT.

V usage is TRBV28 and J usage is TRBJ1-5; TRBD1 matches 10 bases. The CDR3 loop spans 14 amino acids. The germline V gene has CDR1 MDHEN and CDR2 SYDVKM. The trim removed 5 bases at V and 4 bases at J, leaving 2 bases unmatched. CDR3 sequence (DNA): TGTGCCAGCAGTCAGGGACAGGGGAATCAGCCCCAGCATTTT. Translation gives CASSQGQGNQPQHF.

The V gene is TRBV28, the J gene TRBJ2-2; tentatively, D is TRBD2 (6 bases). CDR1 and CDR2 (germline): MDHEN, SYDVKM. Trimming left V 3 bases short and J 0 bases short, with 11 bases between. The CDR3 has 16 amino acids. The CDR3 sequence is CASSFGRGTNTGELFF. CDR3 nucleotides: TGTGCCAGCAGTTTTGGGCGGGGCACGAACACCGGGGAGCTGTTTTTT. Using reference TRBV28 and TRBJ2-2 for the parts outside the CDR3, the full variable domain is DVKVTQSSRYLVKRTGEKVFLECVQDMDHENMFWYRQDPGLGLRLIYFSYDVKMKEKGDIPEGYSVSREKKERFSLILESASTNQTSMYLCASSFGRGTNTGELFFGEGSRLTVL.

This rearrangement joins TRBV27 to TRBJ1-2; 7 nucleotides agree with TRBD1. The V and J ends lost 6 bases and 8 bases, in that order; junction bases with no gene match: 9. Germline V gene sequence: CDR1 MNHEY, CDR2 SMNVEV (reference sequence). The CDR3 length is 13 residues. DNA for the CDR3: TGTGCCAGCAGACCGGACAGGCAGGGGGGCTACACCTTC. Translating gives CASRPDRQGGYTF.

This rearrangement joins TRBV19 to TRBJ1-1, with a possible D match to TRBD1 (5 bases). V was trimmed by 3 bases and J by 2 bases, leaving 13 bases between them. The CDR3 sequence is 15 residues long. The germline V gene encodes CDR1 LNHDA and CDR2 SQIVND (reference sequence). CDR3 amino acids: CASSIGHRGNTEAFF. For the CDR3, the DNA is TGTGCCAGTAGTATCGGACACCGAGGTAACACTGAAGCTTTCTTT.

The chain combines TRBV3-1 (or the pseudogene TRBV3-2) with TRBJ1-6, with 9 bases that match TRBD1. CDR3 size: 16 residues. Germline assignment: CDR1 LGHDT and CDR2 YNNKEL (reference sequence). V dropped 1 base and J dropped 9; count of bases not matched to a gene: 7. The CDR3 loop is CASSQGSGTGSSPLHF. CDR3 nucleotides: TGTGCCAGCAGCCAAGGGTCCGGGACAGGGTCTTCACCCCTCCACTTT.

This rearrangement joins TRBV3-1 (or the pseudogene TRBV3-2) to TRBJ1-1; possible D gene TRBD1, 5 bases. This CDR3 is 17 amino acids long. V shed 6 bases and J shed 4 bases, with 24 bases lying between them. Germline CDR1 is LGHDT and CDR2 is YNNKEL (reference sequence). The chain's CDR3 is CASSPYVKGQYGTEAFF. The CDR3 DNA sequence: TGTGCCAGCAGTCCCTATGTGAAGGGGCAATATGGCACTGAAGCTTTCTTT.

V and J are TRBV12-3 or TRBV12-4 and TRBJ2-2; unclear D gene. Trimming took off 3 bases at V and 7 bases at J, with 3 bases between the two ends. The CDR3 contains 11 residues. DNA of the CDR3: TGTGCCAGCAGTTTTTACGGGGAGCTGTTTTTT. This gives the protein CASSFYGELFF.

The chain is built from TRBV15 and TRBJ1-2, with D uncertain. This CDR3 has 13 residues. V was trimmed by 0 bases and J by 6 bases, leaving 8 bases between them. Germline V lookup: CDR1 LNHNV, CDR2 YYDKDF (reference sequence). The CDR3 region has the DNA TGTGCCACCAGCAGAGACGGTTTTAATGGCTACACCTTC. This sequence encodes CATSRDGFNGYTF.

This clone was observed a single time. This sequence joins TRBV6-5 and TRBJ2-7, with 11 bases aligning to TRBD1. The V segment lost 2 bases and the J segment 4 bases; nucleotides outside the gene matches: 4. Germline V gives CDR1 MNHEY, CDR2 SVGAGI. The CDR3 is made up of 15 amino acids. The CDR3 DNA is TGTGCCAGCAGTTACGACGGGACAGGGGGGTACGAGCAGTACTTC. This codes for CASSYDGTGGYEQYF.

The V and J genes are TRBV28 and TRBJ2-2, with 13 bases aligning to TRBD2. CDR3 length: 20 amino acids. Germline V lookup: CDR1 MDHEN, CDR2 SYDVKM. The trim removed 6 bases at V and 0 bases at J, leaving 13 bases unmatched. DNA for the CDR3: TGTGCCAGCAGCCAGGGACTAGCGGGATTTGGGCTCGCGAACACCGGGGAGCTGTTTTTT. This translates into CASSQGLAGFGLANTGELFF.

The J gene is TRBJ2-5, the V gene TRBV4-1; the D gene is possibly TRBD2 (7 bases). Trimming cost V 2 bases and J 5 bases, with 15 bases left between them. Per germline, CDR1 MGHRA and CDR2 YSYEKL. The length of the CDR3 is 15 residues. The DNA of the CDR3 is TGCGCCAGCAGCCAAAACGGGGGGCGCATGGAGACCCAGTACTTC. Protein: CASSQNGGRMETQYF.

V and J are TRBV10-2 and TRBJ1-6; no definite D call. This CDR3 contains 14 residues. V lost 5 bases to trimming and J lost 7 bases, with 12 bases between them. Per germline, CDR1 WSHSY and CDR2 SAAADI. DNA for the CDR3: TGCGCCAGCAGTCAGACGAGAGGGAATTCACCCCTCCACTTT. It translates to CASSQTRGNSPLHF.

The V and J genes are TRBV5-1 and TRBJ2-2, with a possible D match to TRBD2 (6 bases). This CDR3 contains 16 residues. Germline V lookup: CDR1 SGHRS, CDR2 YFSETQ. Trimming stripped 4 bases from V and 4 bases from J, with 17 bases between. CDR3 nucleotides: TGCGCCAGCAGCCCAAGACTAGTGGGGGGCACCGGGGAGCTGTTTTTT. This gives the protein CASSPRLVGGTGELFF.